The next 9 T cell receptor beta chains were all read from a single sample in a study of blood T cell repertoires in COVID-19. The data were produced by immunoSEQ multiplex PCR, yet TCRdb's version contains in-frame clones alone and is incomplete. The sample holds fewer than 200,000 clones; about 85% are singletons and the top ten take roughly 1.1%. The sample taken for sequencing was peripheral blood. Receptors originate from a man in his 60s who had recovered from COVID-19.

This clone showed up just once. The chain employs TRBV20-1 and TRBJ1-2; D is possibly TRBD1 (6 bases). CDR1 and CDR2 from the germline V gene are DFQATT and SNEGSKA (reference sequence). This CDR3 contains 11 residues. Deletions cut 2 bases from V and 8 bases from J, with 9 bases between. This CDR3 reads CSARNQGGYTF. CDR3 sequence (DNA): TGCAGTGCTAGAAATCAGGGGGGCTACACCTTC.

This sequence joins TRBV9 and TRBJ2-2; D may be TRBD1 (6 bases). The CDR3 totals 15 residues. Trimming took 3 bases from V and 4 from J, leaving 13 bases between them. Germline V gene lookup returns CDR1 SGDLS and CDR2 YYNGEE. The CDR3 nucleotides read TGTGCCAGCAGCGAATCAGGGGTGTCCACCGGGGAGCTGTTTTTT. Protein: CASSESGVSTGELFF.

The chain uses TRBV11-2 and TRBJ1-4; TRBD1 matches 7 bases. The V gene end was trimmed by 5 bases and the J gene end by 8 bases; junction bases not matched to a gene: 14. Germline CDR1 is SGHAT and CDR2 is FQNNGV. The CDR3 length is 16 residues. The CDR3 DNA reads TGTGCCAGCAGCCTGTCCGGACCCAGGGGGGCGGAAAAACTGTTTTTT. It yields the protein CASSLSGPRGAEKLFF.

J is TRBJ2-1 and V is TRBV11-1; D perhaps matches TRBD2 (5 bases). The V end lost 3 bases, the J end lost 4 bases, and 7 bases lay between the germline ends. This CDR3 spans 13 amino acids. CDR1 and CDR2 (germline): SGHAT, FQDESV (reference sequence). The CDR3: CASSFGVYNEQFF. DNA of the CDR3: TGTGCCAGCAGCTTCGGGGTTTACAATGAGCAGTTCTTC.

V usage is TRBV27 and J usage is TRBJ1-6; TRBD1 is a possible D gene (5 bases). Germline CDR1 is MNHEY and CDR2 is SMNVEV (reference sequence). The CDR3 runs to 14 residues. Trimming took off 2 bases at V and 10 bases at J, with 12 bases between the two ends. As DNA, the CDR3 is TGTGCCAGCAGTTTAGTGCAGGGTTCCTCACCCCTCCACTTT. Translated: CASSLVQGSSPLHF.

The chain has TRBV5-4 and TRBJ2-3; 7 nucleotides agree with TRBD2. The V gene's germline CDR1 is SGHNT and CDR2 YYREEE (reference sequence). The CDR3 has 15 residues. V trimming: 2 bases; J trimming: 3 bases; junction bases outside the gene matches: 6. This chain's CDR3 is CASSLNGGRTDTQYF. The CDR3 DNA sequence: TGTGCCAGCAGCTTAAACGGGGGGAGAACAGATACGCAGTATTTT. The variable domain in full, completed from reference TRBV5-4 and TRBJ2-3, reads ETGVTQSPTHLIKTRGQQVTLRCSSQSGHNTVSWYQQALGQGPQFIFQYYREEENGRGNFPPRFSGLQFPNYSSELNVNALELDDSALYLCASSLNGGRTDTQYFGPGTRLTVL.

This clone was found once. The chain carries TRBV6-1 and TRBJ2-1; TRBD1 is a possible D gene (6 bases). The V and J ends lost 0 bases and 9 bases respectively, with 15 bases between them. Germline V gives CDR1 MNHNS, CDR2 SASEGT. The CDR3 extends over 15 amino acids. CDR3: CASSEAGQGFGEQFF. In nucleotides, the CDR3 is TGTGCCAGCAGTGAAGCTGGGCAGGGGTTCGGTGAGCAGTTCTTC.

This clone occurred once. V gene TRBV5-5 combines with J gene TRBJ1-4; 7 nucleotides match TRBD1. The CDR3 is 14 residues long. V lost 3 bases and J lost 8; bases outside the gene matches: 7. Per the germline V gene, CDR1 is SGHKS and CDR2 is YYEKEE (reference sequence). The CDR3 DNA reads as TGTGCCAGCAGCTGGGGACAGATTGGGGAAAAACTGTTTTTT. This translates into CASSWGQIGEKLFF.

The rearrangement links TRBV6-2 or TRBV6-3 to TRBJ2-3; a possible D gene is TRBD2 (6 bases). The CDR3 has 18 amino acids. The V end was cut by 6 bases, the J end by 5 bases, with 27 bases between. The germline V gene has CDR1 MNHEY and CDR2 SVGEGT. This CDR3 reads CASSQPILGGGVEDTQYF. In DNA form, the CDR3 reads TGTGCCAGCAGCCAACCTATTCTCGGTGGAGGGGTGGAAGATACGCAGTATTTT.